This T cell receptor beta chain was sequenced for a study of blood T cell repertoires in COVID-19. As for the study in general: Acute and convalescent COVID-19 specimens originated in the United States, Italy and Spain. T cells, B-cell-depleted T cells, or PBMCs supplied cDNA or gDNA.

Germline loops: CDR1 KGHDR, CDR2 SFDVKD. V lost 10 bases and J lost 0; bases outside the gene matches: 11. The CDR3 has 16 amino acids. In the original processing: Using reference gene primer amplification, nucleated cell counts were estimated. Generated by immunoSEQ multiplex PCR, the TCRdb table keeps only in-frame clones and is missing some. V, J and clone size are those of that table, while D and trimming were read from the DNA. Of 120,000 or so clones listed, 70% to 90% are singletons. Sequenced input: peripheral blood. The clonotype comes from a woman aged 50 to 60 with acute or convalescent COVID-19. This sequence joins TRBV24-1 and TRBJ2-1, with TRBD1 matching over 7 bases. In DNA form, the CDR3 reads TGTGCCACAGCCCCCAGGGGGATAAGCTCCTACAATGAGCAGTTCTTC. Its protein is CATAPRGISSYNEQFF.